This T cell receptor beta chain was identified in a study of blood T cell repertoires in COVID-19. V was pared by 6 bases and J by 1 base, with 2 bases of the junction left unmatched. The CDR3 runs 14 residues. Germline V gene data show CDR1 as MDHEN and CDR2 as SYDVKM. Assay used: immunoSEQ multiplex PCR; TCRdb lists only in-frame clones, some missing. This sample has approximately 110,000 clones; under 90% occur once, and the top ten carry around two fifths. The sequenced sample consisted of peripheral blood. The chain joins TRBV28 to TRBJ1-3, with 8 bases aligning to TRBD1. This clonotype was sampled from a man older than 75 with acute or convalescent COVID-19. The chain's CDR3 is CASRGQGSGNTIYF. The CDR3 region has the DNA TGTGCCAGCAGAGGACAGGGTTCTGGAAACACCATATATTTT.